Following are 28 T cell receptor beta chains from one sample sequenced in a study of regulatory T cells in long-lasting Graves disease. Arm-PCR of CDR3 regions with iRepertoire HTBI primers generated TCR beta libraries. MiXCR, run by TCRdb on the multiplex PCR reads, gives a single entry per CDR3 protein. This table has about 220,000 distinct CDR3 sequences, roughly 18% appearing once. Time point meaning: newly diagnosed GD, antithyroid drugs for less than 3 months. RNA extracted from PBMCs served as the sequencing template. Sequenced material: peripheral blood mononuclear cells (PBMCs), taken at new diagnosis, from a patient treated with antithyroid drugs. Every receptor here comes from a female donor with Graves disease.

This rearrangement joins TRBV3-1 to TRBJ1-3, with 8 bases identical to TRBD1. Germline V CDR1 and CDR2: LGHDT, YNNKEL (reference sequence). V dropped 2 bases and J dropped 4; count of bases not matched to a gene: 4. CDR3 length: 15 residues. CDR3 DNA: TGTGCCAGCAGCCAACGGACAGGGCAAGGAAACACCATATATTTT. Translating gives CASSQRTGQGNTIYF.

The table lists this clonotype with many counts. The rearrangement joins TRBV5-4 to TRBJ1-2, with D perhaps matching TRBD1 (5 bases). From germline, CDR1 is SGHNT and CDR2 YYREEE (reference sequence). There are 15 residues in the CDR3. Trimming stripped 1 base from V and 2 bases from J, with 12 bases between. The CDR3 DNA reads TGTGCCAGCAGCTTGTATCAGGGTTACAACTATGGCTACACCTTC. This sequence encodes CASSLYQGYNYGYTF.

V gene TRBV13 combines with J gene TRBJ1-2; perhaps TRBD1 as D (6 bases). The CDR3 is made up of 15 amino acids. With 3 bases removed from V and 8 bases from J, the gap between germline ends came to 19 bases. Per germline, CDR1 PRHDT and CDR2 FYEKMQ (reference sequence). CDR3 amino acids: CASSLDSREEEGYTF. As DNA, the CDR3 is TGTGCCAGCAGCTTGGACAGTCGAGAAGAAGAGGGCTACACCTTC.

The chain uses TRBV9 and TRBJ2-2; 8 bases align to TRBD1. CDR1 and CDR2 (germline): SGDLS, YYNGEE. The V gene end was trimmed by 0 bases and the J gene end by 0 bases; junction bases not matched to a gene: 7. The CDR3 has 18 residues. The CDR3 nucleotides are TGTGCCAGCAGCGTAGAGCCCAGACAGGGGACGAACACCGGGGAGCTGTTTTTT. It yields the protein CASSVEPRQGTNTGELFF.

This clonotype was detected many times. The chain carries TRBV30 and TRBJ2-7, with D possibly TRBD1 on 6 matching bases. Per the germline V gene, CDR1 is GTSNPN and CDR2 is SVGIG (reference sequence). V was clipped by 5 bases and J by 2 bases, with 13 bases between them. The CDR3 contains 13 residues. The CDR3 loop is CAWGGQQTYEQYF. The CDR3 region has the DNA TGTGCCTGGGGGGGACAACAAACCTACGAGCAGTACTTC.

The chain joins TRBV12-3 or TRBV12-4 to TRBJ2-3; no clear D gene. V was cut by 3 bases and J by 4 bases, with 5 bases left in between. The CDR3 length is 12 residues. The CDR3: CASSLYADTQYF. The CDR3 nucleotides are TGTGCCAGCAGTTTGTATGCAGATACGCAGTATTTT.

This clonotype was seen many times. This chain links TRBV7-2 with TRBJ2-5; tentatively, D is TRBD1 (6 bases). This CDR3 comprises 13 residues. The germline CDR1 and CDR2 sequences are SGHTA and FQGNSA. V gave up 3 bases and J gave up 5 bases, with 10 bases separating them. The CDR3 spells CASSFWGQETQYF. For the CDR3, the DNA is TGTGCCAGCAGCTTTTGGGGGCAGGAGACCCAGTACTTC.

This clonotype was observed a few times. In DNA form, the CDR3 reads TGTGCCAGCAGCCCTTACTCGGGGAATGAGCAGTTCTTC. Protein product: CASSPYSGNEQFF. The chain has TRBV5-4 and TRBJ2-1; the D gene is possibly TRBD2 (5 bases). V lost 4 bases, J lost 7 bases, and 12 bases lay in between. The length of the CDR3 is 13 residues. CDR1 is SGHNT, CDR2 YYREEE, per germline (reference sequence). The full variable domain, rest sourced from reference TRBV5-4 and TRBJ2-1, is ETGVTQSPTHLIKTRGQQVTLRCSSQSGHNTVSWYQQALGQGPQFIFQYYREEENGRGNFPPRFSGLQFPNYSSELNVNALELDDSALYLCASSPYSGNEQFFGPGTRLTVL.

V usage is TRBV6-2 or TRBV6-3 and J usage is TRBJ2-3; 10 bases align to TRBD2. CDR1 is MNHEY, CDR2 SVGEGT, per germline. Trimming took 4 bases from V and 4 from J; bases not matched to a gene: 8. The CDR3 has 16 amino acids. The CDR3 protein is CASSSLAGRAADTQYF. The CDR3 nucleotides read TGTGCCAGCAGTTCACTAGCGGGACGGGCAGCAGATACGCAGTATTTT.

This chain connects TRBV4-2 to TRBJ2-1; the match to TRBD2 covers 13 bases. This CDR3 comprises 20 residues. In germline, CDR1 is LGHNA, CDR2 YNFKEQ. Losses at the gene ends were 2 bases for V and 1 base for J; bases not matched to a gene: 11. The CDR3 sequence: CASSQRITSGRAGSYNEQFF. The CDR3 DNA is TGTGCCAGCAGCCAAAGGATTACTAGCGGGAGGGCCGGGTCCTACAATGAGCAGTTCTTC.

Many counts were recorded for this clonotype. This rearrangement joins TRBV6-2 or TRBV6-3 to TRBJ1-1, with D hard to call. V lost 6 bases and J lost 1, with 9 bases in between. The V gene's germline CDR1 is MNHEY and CDR2 SVGEGT. The CDR3 runs 13 residues. CDR3 nucleotides: TGTGCCAGCAGCCGCCCAGAGAACACTGAAGCTTTCTTT. This translates into CASSRPENTEAFF.

The chain carries TRBV19 and TRBJ1-4; TRBD1 matches at 9 bases. This CDR3 is built from 16 residues. Per germline, CDR1 LNHDA and CDR2 SQIVND (reference sequence). J gave up 8 bases and V 3 bases, and 10 bases lay outside the gene matches. CDR3 protein: CASSIRAGQGNEKLFF. CDR3 in DNA: TGTGCCAGTAGTATTAGAGCGGGACAGGGAAACGAAAAACTGTTTTTT.

On this clonotype: A far larger clone is one base from this, pointing to a likely read error. DNA of the CDR3: TGTGCCAACACCCAGACTAGCGGGAGAACAGATACGCAGTATTTT. It specifies CANTQTSGRTDTQYF. This chain joins TRBV11-3 and TRBJ2-3; TRBD2 aligns across 12 bases. V lost 10 bases and J lost 3; bases outside the gene matches: 8. The CDR3 covers 15 residues. Germline values: CDR1 SGHNT, CDR2 YENEEA.

This clonotype came up many times. This chain joins TRBV7-3 and TRBJ2-3; D might be TRBD1 (6 bases). The germline V gene encodes CDR1 SGHTA and CDR2 FQGTGA. This CDR3 region has 13 residues. The germline V and J ends were trimmed by 5 bases and 11 bases, with 17 bases remaining between them. CDR3 protein: CASSQLGGSMQYF. CDR3 nucleotide sequence: TGTGCCAGCAGCCAACTAGGGGGTTCCATGCAGTATTTT.

This clonotype appeared many times. The chain employs TRBV2 and TRBJ1-2, with TRBD1 identical over 9 bases. The germline V gene has CDR1 SNHLY and CDR2 FYNNEI. The J segment lost 5 bases and the V segment lost 6 bases, leaving 7 bases of the junction unmatched. This CDR3 spans 14 amino acids. CDR3 amino acids: CASRGDREGYGYTF. DNA for the CDR3: TGTGCCAGCAGGGGGGACAGGGAGGGATATGGCTACACCTTC.

This clonotype appeared many times. V and J are TRBV7-2 and TRBJ2-3; D not resolved. Germline loops: CDR1 SGHTA, CDR2 FQGNSA. V lost 4 bases, J lost 0 bases, and 5 bases lay in between. The CDR3 consists of 13 residues. The CDR3 protein is CASSSASTDTQYF. The CDR3 DNA follows: TGTGCCAGCAGCTCCGCTAGCACAGATACGCAGTATTTT.

At least ten counts were recorded for this clonotype. The chain couples TRBV3-1 to TRBJ2-1; D is perhaps TRBD2 (6 bases). The length of the CDR3 is 15 residues. In germline, CDR1 is LGHDT, CDR2 YNNKEL (reference sequence). Trimming cost V 1 base and J 7 bases, with 14 bases left between them. The CDR3, as DNA: TGTGCCAGCAGCCAAGGAGTCGCGGGGCGGAATGAGCAGTTCTTC. Its protein is CASSQGVAGRNEQFF.

This clonotype was observed many times. This sequence joins TRBV20-1 and TRBJ2-5; weak D call: TRBD1 (5 bases). The CDR3 is 14 residues long. Trimming took off 3 bases at V and 2 bases at J, with 13 bases between the two ends. The germline V gene has CDR1 DFQATT and CDR2 SNEGSKA (reference sequence). CDR3 coding DNA: TGCAGTGCTAGGGACCCACGACAGCAAGAGACCCAGTACTTC. As protein: CSARDPRQQETQYF.

This clonotype was detected ten times or more. The chain uses TRBV12-3 or TRBV12-4 and TRBJ2-1; no clear D. Trimming left V 5 bases short and J 3 bases short, with 8 bases between. The CDR3 has 13 amino acids. The CDR3 DNA sequence: TGTGCCAGCAGTACCGGAAACTACAATGAGCAGTTCTTC. This codes for CASSTGNYNEQFF.

This clonotype was detected only a few times. With a much larger clone just one base away, this may be a read error. V usage is TRBV20-1 and J usage is TRBJ2-7; perhaps TRBD1 as D (7 bases). The V end lost 2 bases, the J end lost 7 bases, and 21 bases lay between the germline ends. The CDR3 runs 15 residues. The germline V gene has CDR1 DFQATT and CDR2 SNEGSKA (reference sequence). The CDR3 nucleotides read TGCAGTGCTAGAAAGGGGGCGGGATCCTACAATGAGCAGTACTTC. Protein sequence: CSARKGAGSYNEQYF.

Many counts were recorded for this clonotype. The V call is TRBV30, the J call TRBJ2-4, with D unresolved. Trimming stripped 1 base from V and 0 bases from J, with 7 bases between. The CDR3 runs to 14 residues. The germline gives CDR1 GTSNPN, CDR2 SVGIG (reference sequence). The CDR3 coding sequence is TGTGCCTGGAGTGGGGGTATAGCCAAAAACATTCAGTACTTC. It yields the protein CAWSGGIAKNIQYF.

The chain recombines TRBV7-2 with TRBJ2-7; D is possibly TRBD1 or TRBD2 (5 bases each). V lost 5 bases to trimming and J lost 5 bases, with 13 bases between them. There are 13 residues in the CDR3. Germline CDR1 is SGHTA and CDR2 is FQGNSA. The CDR3 region is CASSHTRGDEQYF. The CDR3 DNA reads as TGTGCCAGCAGCCACACCCGAGGGGACGAGCAGTACTTC.

This clonotype has just a few counts. This chain connects TRBV4-3 to TRBJ2-2, with D unclear. Germline V CDR1 and CDR2: LGHNA, YSLEER. The ends were cut back, 4 bases at V and 4 bases at J, with 16 bases in the middle. The CDR3 runs 16 residues. CDR3 coding DNA: TGCGCCAGCAGCCCCCGCCTAGACTTATCCACCGGGGAGCTGTTTTTT. Translating it yields CASSPRLDLSTGELFF.

This clonotype was observed at least ten times. This chain uses TRBV27 with TRBJ1-5; D is unresolved. This CDR3 comprises 16 residues. V was trimmed by 0 bases and J by 2 bases, leaving 11 bases between them. CDR1 and CDR2 from the germline V gene are MNHEY and SMNVEV (reference sequence). In nucleotides, the CDR3 is TGTGCCAGCAGTTTATCAGGGTTGGCGGGCAATCAGCCCCAGCATTTT. Translated: CASSLSGLAGNQPQHF.

In its sample, this clonotype was seen a few times. The rearrangement uses TRBV19 and TRBJ1-3; D uncertain. V lost 10 bases to trimming and J lost 6 bases, with 10 bases between them. CDR3 size: 11 residues. In germline, CDR1 is LNHDA, CDR2 SQIVND (reference sequence). Here the CDR3 reads CATLWVNTIYF. The CDR3 DNA is TGTGCCACCCTTTGGGTAAACACCATATATTTT.

In its sample, this clonotype was seen once. V usage is TRBV29-1 and J usage is TRBJ1-2; TRBD1 is a possible D gene (6 bases). V lost 5 bases, J lost 4 bases, and 14 bases lay in between. CDR1 and CDR2 from the germline V gene are SQVTM and ANQGSEA. This CDR3 is built from 13 residues. Here the CDR3 reads CSVRGGTGYGYTF. The DNA of the CDR3 is TGCAGCGTTAGGGGGGGCACGGGCTATGGCTACACCTTC.

A few counts support this clonotype. Since a much larger clone is just one base distant, this may be a read error. The chain uses TRBV20-1 and TRBJ2-2; D might be TRBD2 (6 bases). The CDR3 has 15 amino acids. Germline values: CDR1 DFQATT, CDR2 SNEGSKA (reference sequence). Trimming removed 4 bases from V and 2 bases from J, with 14 bases in between. CDR3 bases: TGCAGTGCTAAGACCGGGACTCCTAACACCGGGGAGCTGTTTTTT. Translated, it gives CSAKTGTPNTGELFF.

In this sample, this clonotype turned up many times. J is TRBJ1-4 and V is TRBV3-1; D call uncertain. Looked up from germline, CDR1 is LGHDT and CDR2 is YNNKEL (reference sequence). The CDR3 has 16 amino acids. V gave up 4 bases and J gave up 0 bases, with 12 bases separating them. The CDR3 DNA follows: TGTGCCAGCAGCCGCTCACTTCAATCAACTAATGAAAAACTGTTTTTT. This translates into CASSRSLQSTNEKLFF.